A selection of T cell receptor beta chains follows, all from one sample in a study of T cells in Graves' hyperthyroidism and ophthalmopathy. TCRdb passed the multiplex PCR reads through MiXCR, listing each CDR3 protein once. The repertoire consists of 280,000 or so distinct CDR3 sequences, with over 12% occurring once and the leading ten covering about 33%. Sequenced input: blood. These receptors were obtained from a woman aged 45-65 years with Graves' hyperthyroidism that later progressed to Graves' ophthalmopathy. Each CDR3 is given with its conserved first and last residue. The D gene is left open where the match is weak. Not all rows give a size; the values are once, few, many and, for expanded clones, a class.

V gene: TRBV20-1
D gene: -
J gene: TRBJ2-3
clone size: few
CDR3 DNA: TGCAGTGCTAGAGATGAGGGGAGGCGGGAAACCCCCACAGATACGCAGTATTTT
CDR3 protein: CSARDEGRRETPTDTQYF

V gene: TRBV2
D gene: TRBD1
J gene: TRBJ1-1
clone size: many
CDR3 DNA: TGTGCCAGCAGTGGGACAGGGAAAAAGAACACTGAAGCTTTCTTT
CDR3 protein: CASSGTGKKNTEAFF

V gene: TRBV20-1
D gene: TRBD1
J gene: TRBJ1-2
clone size: -
CDR3 DNA: TGCAGTGCCTCAGGGACAGCAGAAACCTCTAACTATGGCTACACCTTC
CDR3 protein: CSASGTAETSNYGYTF

V gene: TRBV7-6
D gene: TRBD2
J gene: TRBJ2-2
clone size: -
CDR3 DNA: TGTGCCAGCAGCTTAGAAACTAGCGGGTACACCGGGGAGCTGTTTTTT
CDR3 protein: CASSLETSGYTGELFF

V gene: TRBV15
D gene: TRBD1
J gene: TRBJ2-7
clone size: few
CDR3 DNA: TGTGCCACCAGCAGAGATGGGACAGCCTACGAGCAGTACTTC
CDR3 protein: CATSRDGTAYEQYF

V gene: TRBV5-5
D gene: TRBD1
J gene: TRBJ1-4
clone size: -
CDR3 DNA: TGTGCCAGCAGCCCAAAAGGACAGGGAACTGAAAAACTGTTTTTT
CDR3 protein: CASSPKGQGTEKLFF

V gene: TRBV12-3/TRBV12-4
D gene: -
J gene: TRBJ1-1
clone size: many
CDR3 DNA: TGTGCCAGCAGTTTCTCCGAGGCTTTCTTT
CDR3 protein: CASSFSEAFF

V gene: TRBV7-7
D gene: TRBD1
J gene: TRBJ2-1
clone size: many
CDR3 DNA: TGTGCTAGCAGCTTAGAGGGACAGGCGACCTACAATGAGCAGTTCTTC
CDR3 protein: CASSLEGQATYNEQFF

V gene: TRBV7-9
D gene: TRBD1
J gene: TRBJ1-5
clone size: -
CDR3 DNA: TGTGCCAGCAGCTTATCAGGCCCGGGACAGGGGGCATCGCAGCCCCAGCATTTT
CDR3 protein: CASSLSGPGQGASQPQHF

V gene: TRBV27
D gene: TRBD2
J gene: TRBJ2-3
clone size: many
CDR3 DNA: TGTGCCAGCCGCAGAGTTTATCAGGGAGGGACCACCACAGATACGCAGTATTTT
CDR3 protein: CASRRVYQGGTTTDTQYF

V gene: TRBV3-1
D gene: TRBD2
J gene: TRBJ2-5
clone size: -
CDR3 DNA: TGTGCCAGCAGCTTCAGAAGGCGGTGGACTAGCGGGATCCAAGAGACCCAGTACTTC
CDR3 protein: CASSFRRRWTSGIQETQYF

V gene: TRBV10-1
D gene: TRBD2
J gene: TRBJ2-2
clone size: -
CDR3 DNA: TGCGCCAGCAGTACCGAGCGGGAGACAACCGGGGAGCTGTTTTTT
CDR3 protein: CASSTERETTGELFF

V gene: TRBV6-1
D gene: TRBD1
J gene: TRBJ2-2
clone size: -
CDR3 DNA: TGTGCCAGCAGTGGACAGGGGGCCGGGGAGCTGTTTTTT
CDR3 protein: CASSGQGAGELFF

V gene: TRBV10-1
D gene: TRBD1
J gene: TRBJ2-7
clone size: many
CDR3 DNA: TGCGCCAGCAAGGACAGGGATAGGGGCTACGAGCAGTACTTC
CDR3 protein: CASKDRDRGYEQYF

V gene: TRBV28
D gene: -
J gene: TRBJ2-1
clone size: many
CDR3 DNA: TGTGCCAGCAGTCTGCCGGGGGTAAGAGAGCAGTTCTTC
CDR3 protein: CASSLPGVREQFF

V gene: TRBV24-1
D gene: -
J gene: TRBJ2-5
clone size: many
CDR3 DNA: TGTGCCACCAGTGACCTTAGCGGGACAGTCCCAGAGACCCAGTACTTC
CDR3 protein: CATSDLSGTVPETQYF

V gene: TRBV2
D gene: -
J gene: TRBJ1-6
clone size: many
CDR3 DNA: TGTGCCAGCAGTAGGGTCCAGAATACTGGTTCACCCCTCCACTTT
CDR3 protein: CASSRVQNTGSPLHF

V gene: TRBV30
D gene: TRBD1
J gene: TRBJ2-7
clone size: many
CDR3 DNA: TGTGCCTGGAGTGTAACAGGCAGGGGGAGACCCTACGAGCAGTACTTC
CDR3 protein: CAWSVTGRGRPYEQYF

V gene: TRBV20-1
D gene: -
J gene: TRBJ2-1
clone size: many
CDR3 DNA: TGCAGTGTAGTAGGGGGTGAGCAGTTCTTC
CDR3 protein: CSVVGGEQFF

V gene: TRBV3-1
D gene: -
J gene: TRBJ1-1
clone size: many
CDR3 DNA: TGTGCCAGCAGCCTCTTCGCGCAGGGTGGTGCTGAAGCTTTCTTT
CDR3 protein: CASSLFAQGGAEAFF

V gene: TRBV18
D gene: -
J gene: TRBJ2-7
clone size: many
CDR3 DNA: TGTGCCAGCCTCCGGGACGAGACCTACGAGCAGTACTTC
CDR3 protein: CASLRDETYEQYF

V gene: TRBV3-1
D gene: TRBD2
J gene: TRBJ2-3
clone size: many
CDR3 DNA: TGTGCCAGCAGCCAAGTCCGGCGGGAGGATGTGTGGGATACGCAGTATTTT
CDR3 protein: CASSQVRREDVWDTQYF

V gene: TRBV6-1
D gene: -
J gene: TRBJ1-3
clone size: many
CDR3 DNA: TGTGCCACCCTAAACGGGGGCACCATATATTTT
CDR3 protein: CATLNGGTIYF

V gene: TRBV28
D gene: -
J gene: TRBJ2-7
clone size: many
CDR3 DNA: TGTGCCAGCAGGGGCTCGCGGGGAGAGCAGTACTTC
CDR3 protein: CASRGSRGEQYF

V gene: TRBV6-1
D gene: -
J gene: TRBJ2-5
clone size: many
CDR3 DNA: TGTGCAACCGGGTACACGAAGACCCAGTACTTC
CDR3 protein: CATGYTKTQYF

V gene: TRBV7-3
D gene: -
J gene: TRBJ2-3
clone size: many
CDR3 DNA: TGTGCCAGCAGCGGCGTGGGGGCAGATACGCAGTATTTT
CDR3 protein: CASSGVGADTQYF

V gene: TRBV18
D gene: -
J gene: TRBJ2-6
clone size: -
CDR3 DNA: TGTGCCAGCTCAGAGTCTCTGATGGTCGGGGCCAACGTCCTGACTTTC
CDR3 protein: CASSESLMVGANVLTF

V gene: TRBV5-8
D gene: -
J gene: TRBJ1-2
clone size: -
CDR3 DNA: TGTGCCAGCAGCTTCAGGGGCAGCTATGGCTACACCTTC
CDR3 protein: CASSFRGSYGYTF

V gene: TRBV5-1
D gene: TRBD2
J gene: TRBJ2-1
clone size: many
CDR3 DNA: TGCGCCAGCAGCCTACCGGCGGCTAGCGGGAGCGATGAGCAGTTCTTC
CDR3 protein: CASSLPAASGSDEQFF

V gene: TRBV27
D gene: -
J gene: TRBJ2-7
clone size: many
CDR3 DNA: TGTGCCAGCAGTTTGGACGTAACCTACGAGCAGTACTTC
CDR3 protein: CASSLDVTYEQYF

V gene: TRBV3-1
D gene: -
J gene: TRBJ2-1
clone size: many
CDR3 DNA: TGTGCCACTTCGGGGGGAAGGGGGCACAATGAGCAGTTCTTC
CDR3 protein: CATSGGRGHNEQFF

V gene: TRBV27
D gene: -
J gene: TRBJ2-1
clone size: many
CDR3 DNA: TGTGCCAGCAGTAGGGAGGAGGTCTACAATGAGCAGTTCTTC
CDR3 protein: CASSREEVYNEQFF

V gene: TRBV11-2
D gene: TRBD2
J gene: TRBJ2-3
clone size: many
CDR3 DNA: TGTGCCAGCAGCTCCGGTAGGGACGGTCTAGCGGGAGGCGGAGATACGCAGTATTTT
CDR3 protein: CASSSGRDGLAGGGDTQYF

V gene: TRBV5-1
D gene: -
J gene: TRBJ2-6
clone size: many
CDR3 DNA: TGCGCCAGCAGCTTGGCGGGGGGCGCGCTCAACGTCCTGACTTTC
CDR3 protein: CASSLAGGALNVLTF

V gene: TRBV27
D gene: TRBD1
J gene: TRBJ1-1
clone size: many
CDR3 DNA: TGTGCCAGCAGTTTCGGAGGGACAGGCACTGAAGCTTTCTTT
CDR3 protein: CASSFGGTGTEAFF

V gene: TRBV30
D gene: TRBD1
J gene: TRBJ1-2
clone size: many
CDR3 DNA: TGTGCCTGGGGGGACAGGTTCAGGGATGGCTACACCTTC
CDR3 protein: CAWGDRFRDGYTF

V gene: TRBV3-1
D gene: -
J gene: TRBJ1-3
clone size: many
CDR3 DNA: TGTGCCAGCAGCCAAGGGGGATACTCTGGAAACACCATATATTTT
CDR3 protein: CASSQGGYSGNTIYF

V gene: TRBV29-1
D gene: -
J gene: TRBJ2-1
clone size: many
CDR3 DNA: TGCAGCGTGGGACTCGGTTACAATGAGCAGTTCTTC
CDR3 protein: CSVGLGYNEQFF

V gene: TRBV24-1
D gene: TRBD2
J gene: TRBJ2-1
clone size: few
CDR3 DNA: TGTGCCACCAGTGCTAGCGGGAGGAACGCTGAGCAGTTCTTC
CDR3 protein: CATSASGRNAEQFF

V gene: TRBV28
D gene: -
J gene: TRBJ2-1
clone size: many
CDR3 DNA: TGTGCCAGCAGTCTACAGGGGCGGAGGGTGCGTAGGGAGTTCTTC
CDR3 protein: CASSLQGRRVRREFF

V gene: TRBV20-1
D gene: -
J gene: TRBJ2-5
clone size: many
CDR3 DNA: TGCAGTGCTAGAGTGGCGGGTGCCCAAGAGACCCAGTACTTC
CDR3 protein: CSARVAGAQETQYF

V gene: TRBV12-3/TRBV12-4
D gene: -
J gene: TRBJ2-7
clone size: few
CDR3 DNA: TGTGCCAGCAGTTCAGGGGGGAATTCGCAGTACTTC
CDR3 protein: CASSSGGNSQYF

V gene: TRBV12-3/TRBV12-4
D gene: -
J gene: TRBJ2-2
clone size: many
CDR3 DNA: TGTGCCAGCAGTTTGGTCGGGGGGCTGAACACCGGGGAGCTGTTTTTT
CDR3 protein: CASSLVGGLNTGELFF

V gene: TRBV5-1
D gene: TRBD2
J gene: TRBJ2-3
clone size: -
CDR3 DNA: TGCGCCAGCAGCTTGGCCGTTCTAGCGGGAGGGTTTACAGATACGCAGTATTTT
CDR3 protein: CASSLAVLAGGFTDTQYF

V gene: TRBV7-9
D gene: TRBD2
J gene: TRBJ2-5
clone size: -
CDR3 DNA: TGTGCCAGCAGCTGGGGGAGCGGGAGTTGGAGGGAGACCCAGTACTTC
CDR3 protein: CASSWGSGSWRETQYF

V gene: TRBV28
D gene: -
J gene: TRBJ2-3
clone size: few
CDR3 DNA: TGTGCCAGCAGTTTAGGTCTTAGGGCAGGGCAGAGAGATACGCAGTATTTT
CDR3 protein: CASSLGLRAGQRDTQYF

V gene: TRBV3-1
D gene: -
J gene: TRBJ2-7
clone size: many
CDR3 DNA: TGTGCCACCCAACGCGGTAGCGGCCCCTACGAGCAGTACTTC
CDR3 protein: CATQRGSGPYEQYF

V gene: TRBV20-1
D gene: -
J gene: TRBJ2-7
clone size: -
CDR3 DNA: TGCAGTGCTGGTCCAAGCTCCTACGAGCAGTACTTC
CDR3 protein: CSAGPSSYEQYF

V gene: TRBV5-1
D gene: TRBD1
J gene: TRBJ2-1
clone size: many
CDR3 DNA: TGCGCCAGCAGCTTGGGCATCCGGGACAGCAAATTCTTC
CDR3 protein: CASSLGIRDSKFF

V gene: TRBV20-1
D gene: -
J gene: TRBJ2-3
clone size: many
CDR3 DNA: TGCAGTGCTAGCGCTACGGGCGAAGCGGGTCTCACAGATACGCAGTATTTT
CDR3 protein: CSASATGEAGLTDTQYF

V gene: TRBV28
D gene: TRBD1
J gene: TRBJ1-2
clone size: -
CDR3 DNA: TGTGCCAGCGTCCGCCGGACATCATATTCACCCCTCGGACAGGGCATTTATGGCTACACCTTC
CDR3 protein: CASVRRTSYSPLGQGIYGYTF

V gene: TRBV29-1
D gene: -
J gene: TRBJ2-1
clone size: many
CDR3 DNA: TGCAGCGTTCCTCTCCTCGGGCCCAGCAGTGAGCAGTTCTTC
CDR3 protein: CSVPLLGPSSEQFF

V gene: TRBV20-1
D gene: TRBD1
J gene: TRBJ1-1
clone size: few
CDR3 DNA: TGCAGTGCCAGGAGCGACAGGGACACTGAAGCTTTCTTT
CDR3 protein: CSARSDRDTEAFF